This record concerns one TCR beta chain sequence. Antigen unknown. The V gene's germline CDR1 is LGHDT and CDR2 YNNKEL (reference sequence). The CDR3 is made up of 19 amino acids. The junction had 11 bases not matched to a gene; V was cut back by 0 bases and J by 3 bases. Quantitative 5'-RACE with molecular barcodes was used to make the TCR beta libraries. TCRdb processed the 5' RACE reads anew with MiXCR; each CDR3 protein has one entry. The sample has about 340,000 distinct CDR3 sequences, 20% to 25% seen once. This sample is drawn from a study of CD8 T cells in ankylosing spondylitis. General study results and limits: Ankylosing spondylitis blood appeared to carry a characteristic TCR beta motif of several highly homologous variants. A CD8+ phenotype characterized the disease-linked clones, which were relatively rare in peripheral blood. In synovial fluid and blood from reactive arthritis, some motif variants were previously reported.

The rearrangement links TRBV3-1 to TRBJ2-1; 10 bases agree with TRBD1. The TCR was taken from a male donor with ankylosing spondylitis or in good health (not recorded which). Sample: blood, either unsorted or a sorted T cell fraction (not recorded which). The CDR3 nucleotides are TGTGCCAGCAGCCAAGACATACTTATCGGGACAGGGGTCTACAATGAGCAGTTCTTC. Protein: CASSQDILIGTGVYNEQFF.